The 10 T cell receptor beta chains given below trace back to one sample, sequenced in a study of STAT5B mutations in CD4+ large granular lymphocyte leukemia. Here immunoSEQ multiplex PCR was the method, and the copy in TCRdb shows in-frame clones only, minus some. The data contain more than 45,000 clones, roughly 72% of them seen just once; the ten biggest clones take up more than 1.5%. The source material was CD4+ T cells from blood buffy coats. The receptors stem from a human donor in good health.

The chain uses TRBV6-5 and TRBJ1-5, with D possibly TRBD1 on 5 matching bases. V gave up 6 bases and J gave up 0 bases, with 6 bases separating them. The germline CDR1 and CDR2 sequences are MNHEY and SVGAGI. The CDR3 is 13 amino acids. CDR3 region: CASRRGSNQPQHF. CDR3 DNA: TGTGCCAGCAGAAGGGGTAGCAATCAGCCCCAGCATTTT.

The sample holds a few counts of this clone. The V and J genes are TRBV9 and TRBJ1-2, with unresolved D. The CDR3 consists of 13 residues. V was clipped by 2 bases and J by 1 base, with 6 bases between them. Germline V gives CDR1 SGDLS, CDR2 YYNGEE. The CDR3 region is CASSVDGNYGYTF. For the CDR3, the DNA is TGTGCCAGCAGCGTGGACGGTAACTATGGCTACACCTTC.

The chain employs TRBV18 and TRBJ2-5, with D tentatively TRBD2 (6 bases). CDR1 and CDR2 from the germline V gene are KGHSH and LQKENI. The CDR3 totals 14 residues. V lost 8 bases and J 1 base, leaving 14 bases between the germline ends. For the CDR3, the DNA is TGTGCCAGCGGGGGGACGCAGGGCCAAGAGACCCAGTACTTC. Translated, it gives CASGGTQGQETQYF.

The chain has TRBV5-1 and TRBJ2-3; possible D gene TRBD2, 5 bases. The CDR3 runs 19 residues. Germline values: CDR1 SGHRS, CDR2 YFSETQ. Trimming removed 4 bases at V and 1 base at J, with 25 bases between. CDR3 loop: CASSKGWEKGVLGTDTQYF. The CDR3 bases are TGCGCCAGCAGCAAAGGATGGGAGAAAGGCGTCTTGGGCACAGATACGCAGTATTTT.

The V call is TRBV6-6, the J call TRBJ2-3; tentatively, D is TRBD1 or TRBD2 (5 bases each). CDR1 is MNHNY and CDR2 is SVGAGI in the germline V gene (reference sequence). The CDR3 is made up of 11 amino acids. V was cut by 3 bases and J by 9 bases, with 7 bases left in between. The CDR3 DNA is TGTGCCAGCAGTTATGAGGGGACGCAGTATTTT. Translating it yields CASSYEGTQYF.

V and J are TRBV7-9 and TRBJ1-1, with 9 bases lining up with TRBD1. The germline V gene has CDR1 SEHNR and CDR2 FQNEAQ (reference sequence). J lost 6 bases, V lost 2 bases, and 1 base had no gene match. This CDR3 has 13 residues. In DNA, the CDR3 is TGTGCCAGCAGCTTAACAGGGGGCTCTGAAGCTTTCTTT. Encoded protein: CASSLTGGSEAFF.

The J gene is TRBJ2-5, the V gene TRBV5-4, with 8 positions matching TRBD2. The V gene's germline CDR1 is SGHNT and CDR2 YYREEE (reference sequence). The CDR3 totals 15 residues. V gave up 0 bases and J gave up 3 bases; unmatched junction bases: 4. As DNA, the CDR3 is TGTGCCAGCAGCTTGGGCGCGACTAGCGAAGAGACCCAGTACTTC. Translating it yields CASSLGATSEETQYF.

The chain couples TRBV28 to TRBJ2-1, with 7 positions matching TRBD2. The CDR3 extends over 15 amino acids. CDR1 MDHEN and CDR2 SYDVKM come from the germline V gene. The V segment lost 2 bases and the J segment 11 bases; nucleotides outside the gene matches: 12. CDR3 protein: CASSLRAGNTMKQFF. The CDR3 DNA is TGTGCCAGCAGTTTACGAGCGGGGAATACAATGAAGCAGTTCTTC. The whole variable domain, filled in from reference TRBV28 and TRBJ2-1, reads DVKVTQSSRYLVKRTGEKVFLECVQDMDHENMFWYRQDPGLGLRLIYFSYDVKMKEKGDIPEGYSVSREKKERFSLILESASTNQTSMYLCASSLRAGNTMKQFFGPGTRLTVL.

V and J are TRBV7-9 and TRBJ2-1; D uncertain. Trimming cost V 2 bases and J 0 bases, with 8 bases left between them. The CDR3 contains 15 residues. From germline, CDR1 is SEHNR and CDR2 FQNEAQ (reference sequence). CDR3 residues: CASSLLSASYNEQFF. CDR3 nucleotide sequence: TGTGCCAGCAGCTTACTTTCCGCCTCCTACAATGAGCAGTTCTTC.

The chain carries TRBV7-2 and TRBJ2-7, with 8 bases that match TRBD2. V trimming: 5 bases; J trimming: 4 bases; junction bases outside the gene matches: 10. The germline CDR1 and CDR2 sequences are SGHTA and FQGNSA. The CDR3 is 15 residues long. This chain's CDR3 is CASSPLVSGVYEQYF. CDR3 DNA: TGTGCCAGCAGCCCCCTGGTTAGCGGGGTGTACGAGCAGTACTTC.